This TCR beta chain was sequenced in a study of cytomegalovirus exposure and HLA in healthy donors. The J segment lost 5 bases and the V segment lost 2 bases, leaving 8 bases of the junction unmatched. Germline CDR1 reads MNHEY; CDR2 reads SVGAGI. The CDR3 contains 16 residues. The PCR contained 60 Vbeta and 13 Jbeta primers. The assay was immunoSEQ multiplex PCR, and TCRdb's table has in-frame clones only and misses some. The repertoire consists of 95,000 to 150,000 clones, with less than 80% occurring once and the leading ten covering around 1.8%. This receptor was obtained from a man between 45 and 60 years old in good health and CMV-seronegative. The chain couples TRBV6-5 to TRBJ2-3; 9 nucleotides match TRBD1. What was sequenced was PBMCs. CDR3 amino acids: CASSYGGTGQGDTQYF. CDR3 in DNA: TGTGCCAGCAGTTACGGAGGGACAGGGCAAGGAGATACGCAGTATTTT.